The sequence of this T cell receptor (beta chain) was determined in a study of Ad26.COV2.S vaccination and SARS-CoV-2 variants (TCRdb year 2021). In the study overall: Donors in the vaccine arm were drawn from COV1001, a multicentre, randomized, double-blind, placebo-controlled phase I-IIa trial testing Ad26.COV2.S in healthy adults. Ad26.COV2.S was administered intramuscularly at 5 x 10^10 or 1 x 10^11 viral particles, either as a single shot or as two shots given 56 days apart. Sequencing of the TCRbeta repertoire served to evaluate the specificity and breadth of SARS-CoV-2-reactive T cell receptors following Ad26.COV2.S vaccination. A total of around 32 samples were included in the TCR-sequenced set, comprising approximately 20 Ad26.COV2.S vaccine recipients, 5 placebo recipients and 8 SARS-CoV-2 convalescent individuals. Trial participants were randomized into five groups of five, in which low-dose or high-dose Ad26.COV2.S was given once or twice, or placebo was given on both occasions. Investigators did not know the trial group allocation while performing experiments and assessing outcomes.

The research as a whole found: The authors noted that the TCR breadth and depth analyses may have underestimated total T cell responses. Ad26.COV2.S recipients had higher spike-specific TCR breadth than placebo recipients (P = 0.0014). Vaccine and placebo recipients had similar non-spike TCR breadth, a finding consistent with the vaccine containing only spike. After vaccination, substantial breadth of spike-specific CD8+ and CD4+ T cell responses was reported. The study lacked the statistical power to compare responses across vaccine doses or regimens.

On this clone itself: The antigen this receptor binds is unknown. No base-level quality is on record; no much larger clone is a single base apart.

Trimming takes 6 bases from V and 5 bases from J, and the germline ends sit 11 bases apart. From cysteine to phenylalanine, the CDR3 is 12 amino acids long. This entry keeps only the CDR3 DNA: 36 bases, framed from base 1. The germline V gene specifies KGHSH as CDR1 and LQKENI as CDR2. The immunoSEQ Assay was the method used to sequence TCRbeta CDR3 regions. After extraction, genomic DNA underwent amplification by bias-controlled multiplex PCR, followed by high-throughput sequencing. Per the authors' processing: To quantify the absolute abundance of every unique TCRbeta CDR3 region, sequences were collapsed and filtered. Usable DNA was measured by amplifying reference genes present in all nucleated cells, and TCRbeta template counts were normalized to that usable DNA to estimate T cell fraction. Repertoire TCRs were annotated as SARS-CoV-2-specific when V gene, CDR3 amino acid sequence and J gene were exactly matched to a known reactive TCR set. The reference SARS-CoV-2 TCR set was obtained from MIRA and was filtered for enrichment in COVID-19-positive ImmuneCODE repertoires, whereby public or cross-reactive TCRs were removed. Using the MIRA antigens, annotated TCRs were further analysed by specific ORF or by position within an ORF. Breadth was defined as annotated unique rearrangements over total unique productive rearrangements; depth was the summed frequency of those rearrangements. Two-sided Wilcoxon rank-sum tests were used to compare TCR breadth between groups. What TCRdb holds here is the immuneACCESS table cut down to in-frame rearrangements. Part of the clones is not present; checked against another copy, under half of the missing clones reflect an unresolved V gene, and the others are unexplained. V, J and clone size were drawn from that table, and D and trimming were deduced from the DNA. This sample has around 450,000 clones in its table, and nearly 90% of those were observed once. Approximately 1.7% of the sample is in the top ten clones.

The treatment or condition label of this sample denotes: 15 to 20 received Ad26.COV2.S at low or high dose, single or two shots; 5 received placebo; per-sample allocation not given. Repertoires of vaccine and placebo recipients were sequenced from samples collected on day 63 after the first injection. Between 29 July and 7 August 2020, Cohort 1b enrolled 25 adults aged 18-55 years at one site in Boston, USA. Ad26.COV2.S was a replication-incompetent adenovirus type 26 vector that expressed a prefusion-stabilized SARS-CoV-2 spike protein derived from the original Wuhan strain. Here the chain combines TRBV18 and TRBJ2-7, with an unclear D gene assignment. The sample in question was peripheral blood, obtained in a trial of Ad26.COV2.S vaccine versus placebo. The sequence was obtained from a person between 18 and 65 years old who received the Ad26.COV2.S COVID-19 vaccine or a placebo. The DNA sequence follows: TGTGCCAGCTCCCCCGTGGCAAACGAGCAGTACTTC. It is translated as CASSPVANEQYF.